This T cell receptor (beta chain) was captured in a study of T cell responses to AZD1222 COVID-19 vaccine. V lost 5 bases to trimming and J lost 4 bases, with 14 bases between them. Per the germline V gene, CDR1 is MNHNY and CDR2 is SVGAGI (reference sequence). The CDR3 covers 14 residues. Using immunoSEQ multiplex PCR, the repertoire was profiled, and TCRdb retains in-frame clones only, with some absent. The profile shows approximately 210,000 clones, less than 95% of them singletons. The specimen was peripheral blood, collected 28 days after the second dose of the MenACWY control vaccine. The chain links TRBV6-6 to TRBJ1-1; D is possibly TRBD1 (5 bases). The receptor's source is an adult who received the MenACWY meningococcal vaccine as a control. The CDR3: CASSDGTATTEAFF. Here the CDR3 DNA reads TGTGCCAGCAGTGACGGGACGGCGACCACTGAAGCTTTCTTT.